The 32 T cell receptor beta chains in this list originate from one sample, sequenced in a study of immune evolution from preneoplasia to lung adenocarcinoma. Assay used: immunoSEQ multiplex PCR; TCRdb lists only in-frame clones, some missing. The sample has several thousand clones, 80% to 90% seen once. Sequencing was carried out using FFPE lung adenocarcinoma in situ tissue. The source of these receptors is a person aged 65 to 79 with lung adenocarcinoma.

This clone occurred a few times. The CDR3 reads CASSVVSGLAGLPYNEQFF. As DNA, the CDR3 is TGTGCCAGCAGTGTAGTCTCGGGACTAGCGGGCCTCCCCTACAATGAGCAGTTCTTC. The J gene is TRBJ2-1, the V gene TRBV6-4, with 12 bases fitting TRBD2. The CDR3 is 19 residues long. J gave up 2 bases and V 4 bases, and 12 bases lay outside the gene matches. Germline V CDR1 and CDR2: MRHNA, SNTAGT.

This sequence joins TRBV11-2 and TRBJ2-7, with D perhaps matching TRBD2 (7 bases). This CDR3 comprises 17 residues. V shed 1 base and J shed 3 bases, with 19 bases lying between them. Germline V gene sequence: CDR1 SGHAT, CDR2 FQNNGV. Written as DNA, the CDR3 is TGTGCCAGCAGCTTAGCCGGGGGGCCCTCCGGATTCTACGAGCAGTACTTC. Translation: CASSLAGGPSGFYEQYF.

V gene TRBV28 combines with J gene TRBJ1-2; D is undetermined. The V and J ends lost 2 bases and 1 base respectively, with 11 bases between them. This CDR3 comprises 15 residues. Germline V CDR1 and CDR2: MDHEN, SYDVKM. The CDR3 bases are TGTGCCAGCAGTTTACCGCTACCAAATAACTATGGCTACACCTTC. Residues: CASSLPLPNNYGYTF.

The V gene is TRBV5-8, the J gene TRBJ2-7; 7 bases are a match to TRBD1. The CDR3 sequence is 15 residues long. The germline V gene encodes CDR1 SGHTS and CDR2 YDEGEE. V lost 4 bases to trimming and J lost 3 bases; unmatched junction nucleotides: 10. The DNA for the CDR3 is TGTGCCAGCAGCCCAGGGGGAAAGAGTAACTACGAGCAGTACTTC. Its protein product is CASSPGGKSNYEQYF.

The chain joins TRBV10-3 to TRBJ2-7, with a possible D match to TRBD2 (6 bases). This CDR3 is built from 14 residues. Germline-derived CDR1 and CDR2 are ENHRY and SYGVKD. With 6 bases removed from V and 0 bases from J, the gap between germline ends came to 12 bases. DNA for the CDR3: TGTGCCATCAGCGGGGGAGAGAGCTCCTACGAGCAGTACTTC. Its translation is CAISGGESSYEQYF.

The rearrangement uses TRBV5-1 and TRBJ1-1; D might be TRBD1 (6 bases). The germline V gene encodes CDR1 SGHRS and CDR2 YFSETQ. V lost 4 bases and J lost 1, with 14 bases in between. CDR3 length equals 15 residues. The CDR3: CASSPMTGGNTEAFF. CDR3 coding DNA: TGCGCCAGCAGCCCGATGACAGGTGGGAACACTGAAGCTTTCTTT.

This clone was seen a few times. In DNA, the CDR3 is TGTGCCAGCTCACCAGCCTGGGGAGAGACCCAGTACTTC. Encoded protein: CASSPAWGETQYF. The rearrangement links TRBV18 to TRBJ2-5; D gene ambiguous. The CDR3 has 13 residues. The germline V gene encodes CDR1 KGHSH and CDR2 LQKENI. V lost 2 bases and J lost 4, with 8 bases in between.

This clone was recorded once. The rearrangement uses TRBV6-5 and TRBJ1-1, with 7 bases that match TRBD1. The length of the CDR3 is 13 residues. The germline V gene encodes CDR1 MNHEY and CDR2 SVGAGI. Trimming at V came to 0 bases and at J to 7 bases, leaving 2 bases not matched to a gene. The CDR3 sequence: CASSYSTGYEAFF. The CDR3 coding sequence is TGTGCCAGCAGTTACTCGACAGGGTATGAAGCTTTCTTT.

V and J are TRBV2 and TRBJ1-5, with D uncertain. This CDR3 contains 14 residues. Per the germline V gene, CDR1 is SNHLY and CDR2 is FYNNEI. V was cut by 6 bases and J by 4 bases, with 13 bases left in between. CDR3 sequence reads: CASRETVPNQPQHF. CDR3 DNA sequence: TGTGCCAGCAGGGAGACTGTCCCAAATCAGCCCCAGCATTTT.

This clone was seen once. The chain joins TRBV6-4 to TRBJ1-6; D may be TRBD1 (6 bases). Trimming removed 4 bases from V and 10 bases from J, with 17 bases in between. Germline values: CDR1 MRHNA, CDR2 SNTAGT. The length of the CDR3 is 15 residues. For the CDR3, the DNA is TGTGCCAGCAGTGCTTCCCCAGGGGACGGATCACCCCTCCACTTT. Protein sequence: CASSASPGDGSPLHF.

The chain uses TRBV29-1 and TRBJ1-1, with D perhaps matching TRBD1 (5 bases). CDR3 size: 11 residues. Trimming cost V 6 bases and J 6 bases, with 11 bases left between them. Germline CDR1 SQVTM, CDR2 ANQGSEA. The CDR3, as DNA: TGCAGCGTGGGGGGACGGCCTGAAGCTTTCTTT. It specifies CSVGGRPEAFF.

The gene calls are TRBV6-1 and TRBJ2-7; TRBD2 is a possible D gene (5 bases). Germline V gene data show CDR1 as MNHNS and CDR2 as SASEGT. Deletions cut 1 base from V and 5 bases from J, with 15 bases between. This CDR3 spans 15 amino acids. CDR3 amino acids: CASSEETGSWDEQYF. The CDR3 DNA sequence: TGTGCCAGCAGTGAAGAGACGGGGAGCTGGGACGAGCAGTACTTC.

The chain recombines TRBV6-4 with TRBJ2-1, with 11 bases fitting TRBD2. This CDR3 comprises 17 residues. Germline CDR1 and CDR2: MRHNA and SNTAGT. The V gene end was trimmed by 4 bases and the J gene end by 8 bases; junction bases not matched to a gene: 13. CDR3 sequence reads: CASSGLPAGSGGDEQFF. Written as DNA, the CDR3 is TGTGCCAGCAGTGGACTCCCGGCGGGTAGCGGGGGGGATGAGCAGTTCTTC.

The chain joins TRBV29-1 to TRBJ2-4; 8 nucleotides align to TRBD2. V lost 5 bases, J lost 6 bases, and 0 bases stayed unmatched. The germline CDR1 and CDR2 sequences are SQVTM and ANQGSEA. The CDR3 extends over 11 amino acids. Here the CDR3 DNA reads TGCAGCGTTAGCGGGAGAAACATTCAGTACTTC. Residues: CSVSGRNIQYF.

This clone was seen a few times. The gene calls are TRBV5-1 and TRBJ1-1; no definite D call. Germline V gene sequence: CDR1 SGHRS, CDR2 YFSETQ. CDR3 size: 13 residues. V lost 2 bases, J lost 4 bases, and 9 bases lay in between. The DNA for the CDR3 is TGCGCCAGCAGCTTTGTGACACTCACTGAAGCTTTCTTT. Protein sequence: CASSFVTLTEAFF.

V is TRBV10-3 and J is TRBJ1-2; 7 bases map to TRBD1. Germline assignment: CDR1 ENHRY and CDR2 SYGVKD. This CDR3 contains 13 residues. V lost 11 bases and J lost 2; bases outside the gene matches: 8. The CDR3 DNA reads TGTGCCTCGTCTGGACAGGCGAACTATGGCTACACCTTC. Residues: CASSGQANYGYTF.

The rearrangement links TRBV11-2 to TRBJ2-7; 11 bases line up with TRBD2. V was clipped by 8 bases and J by 0 bases; unmatched bases: 9. The germline V gene has CDR1 SGHAT and CDR2 FQNNGV. This CDR3 region has 16 residues. The CDR3 DNA is TGTGCCAGCTTCATCCCCGGGACTAGCGGCTCCTACGAGCAGTACTTC. This gives the protein CASFIPGTSGSYEQYF. Full variable domain (outside the CDR3, taken from reference TRBV11-2 and TRBJ2-7): EAGVAQSPRYKIIEKRQSVAFWCNPISGHATLYWYQQILGQGPKLLIQFQNNGVVDDSQLPKDRFSAERLKGVDSTLKIQPAKLEDSAVYLCASFIPGTSGSYEQYFGPGTRLTVT.

The V gene is TRBV28, the J gene TRBJ1-2; D is perhaps TRBD1 (5 bases). The CDR3 runs 15 residues. Germline CDR1 reads MDHEN; CDR2 reads SYDVKM. V dropped 4 bases and J dropped 5 bases, with 17 bases sitting between them. Here the CDR3 reads CASSSTGTPGYGYTF. The CDR3, as DNA: TGTGCCAGCAGTTCTACAGGAACCCCGGGTTATGGCTACACCTTC.

This clone was counted between two and nine times. This rearrangement joins TRBV27 to TRBJ2-1, with 11 bases that match TRBD2. The CDR3 has 17 amino acids. The germline CDR1 and CDR2 sequences are MNHEY and SMNVEV (reference sequence). Trimming removed 1 base from V and 7 bases from J; junction bases left unmatched: 9. In DNA, the CDR3 is TGTGCCAGCAGTTTATATGCTAGCGGGAGGAAGGTGAATGAGCAGTTCTTC. This encodes CASSLYASGRKVNEQFF.

This clone was found a few times. V and J are TRBV6-5 and TRBJ1-1; 8 nucleotides line up with TRBD1. CDR1 is MNHEY, CDR2 SVGAGI, per germline. This CDR3 spans 16 amino acids. Germline trimming cut 2 bases from V and 4 bases from J; bases unmatched to any gene: 9. The CDR3 DNA is TGTGCCAGCAGTTACAACCCCGGCAGGGGGCCCACTGAAGCTTTCTTT. Protein sequence: CASSYNPGRGPTEAFF.

The V call is TRBV5-1, the J call TRBJ2-5, with unresolved D. Per germline, CDR1 SGHRS and CDR2 YFSETQ. Between the trimmed V and J ends, which lost 3 bases and 2 bases, there was a span of 2 bases. The CDR3 contains 11 residues. This CDR3 reads CASSSQETQYF. The CDR3 nucleotides read TGCGCCAGCAGCTCTCAAGAGACCCAGTACTTC.

By share, this clone ranks as medium-sized. This CDR3 reads CASSLPNYEAFF. The CDR3, as DNA: TGTGCCAGCAGTCTACCTAACTATGAGGCTTTCTTT. The chain has TRBV28 and TRBJ1-1; D call uncertain. The CDR3 contains 12 residues. The V gene lost 5 bases and the J gene lost 11 bases, with 15 bases spanning the gap. Germline V lookup: CDR1 MDHEN, CDR2 SYDVKM.

This clone occurred once. This sequence joins TRBV30 and TRBJ2-3; D is unresolved. The germline gives CDR1 GTSNPN, CDR2 SVGIG (reference sequence). V lost 2 bases to trimming and J lost 4 bases, with 13 bases between them. This CDR3 region has 14 residues. CDR3 sequence: CAWSKVWGADTQYF. CDR3 coding DNA: TGTGCCTGGAGTAAGGTATGGGGTGCAGATACGCAGTATTTT.

The chain has TRBV18 and TRBJ2-5; D not resolved. Trimming shortened V by 3 bases and J by 0 bases, and 5 bases separated the two germline ends. This CDR3 contains 13 residues. The V gene's germline CDR1 is KGHSH and CDR2 LQKENI. The CDR3 reads CASSPGYQETQYF. CDR3 coding DNA: TGTGCCAGCTCACCGGGGTACCAAGAGACCCAGTACTTC. The entire variable domain, with the rest obtained from reference TRBV18 and TRBJ2-5, is as follows: NAGVMQNPRHLVRRRGQEARLRCSPMKGHSHVYWYRQLPEEGLKFMVYLQKENIIDESGMPKERFSAEFPKEGPSILRIQQVVRGDSAAYFCASSPGYQETQYFGPGTRLLVL.

The J gene is TRBJ1-4, the V gene TRBV7-2; D is unclear. CDR3 size: 13 residues. Germline CDR1 SGHTA, CDR2 FQGNSA. V lost 5 bases, J lost 5 bases, and 9 bases lay in between. Written as DNA, the CDR3 is TGTGCCAGCAGCCGGTCCAGGAATGAAAAACTGTTTTTT. This sequence encodes CASSRSRNEKLFF.

This chain links TRBV5-1 with TRBJ2-7, with a possible D match to TRBD2 (5 bases). V was clipped by 4 bases and J by 5 bases, with 19 bases between them. The CDR3 spans 15 residues. The germline CDR1 and CDR2 sequences are SGHRS and YFSETQ. The CDR3 reads CASSLGWETFNEQYF. Written as DNA, the CDR3 is TGCGCCAGCAGCCTGGGTTGGGAGACATTCAACGAGCAGTACTTC.

This sequence joins TRBV30 and TRBJ1-2; D possibly corresponds to TRBD1 (6 bases). Between the trimmed V and J ends, which lost 0 bases and 9 bases, there was a span of 11 bases. The germline gives CDR1 GTSNPN, CDR2 SVGIG (reference sequence). This CDR3 comprises 12 residues. CDR3 nucleotide sequence: TGTGCCTGGAGTGTACAGGGATATAGCTACACCTTC. Protein: CAWSVQGYSYTF.

This chain links TRBV28 with TRBJ2-7, with 7 bases lining up with TRBD1. Unmatched junction bases numbered 3, after V lost 2 bases and J lost 2 bases. Per germline, CDR1 MDHEN and CDR2 SYDVKM. The CDR3 has 14 residues. The CDR3 region is CASSLPGGPYEQYF. The CDR3 coding sequence is TGTGCCAGCAGTTTACCAGGGGGTCCCTACGAGCAGTACTTC.

In this sample, this clone turned up once. The chain has TRBV7-9 and TRBJ1-3; TRBD1 matches 7 bases. CDR3 length equals 15 residues. The V gene end was trimmed by 5 bases and the J gene end by 0 bases; junction bases not matched to a gene: 4. Looked up from germline, CDR1 is SEHNR and CDR2 is FQNEAQ (reference sequence). The CDR3 region has the DNA TGTGCCAGCAGCGCGAGGACAGGCTCTGGAAACACCATATATTTT. Protein: CASSARTGSGNTIYF.

V and J are TRBV30 and TRBJ2-5; D gene unclear. Germline assignment: CDR1 GTSNPN and CDR2 SVGIG (reference sequence). The V end lost 2 bases, the J end lost 2 bases, and 9 bases lay between the germline ends. The length of the CDR3 is 13 residues. The CDR3, as DNA: TGTGCCTGGAGTTTCGGCCGACAAGAGACCCAGTACTTC. Translated: CAWSFGRQETQYF.

J is TRBJ2-1 and V is TRBV30; 9 bases line up with TRBD1. Germline V CDR1 and CDR2: GTSNPN, SVGIG (reference sequence). The ends lost 0 bases at V and 3 bases at J; junction bases unmatched: 3. The CDR3 length is 15 residues. The CDR3 DNA reads TGTGCCTGGAGTGTCGGACAGGGGTTCTACAATGAGCAGTTCTTC. Translating gives CAWSVGQGFYNEQFF.

The chain uses TRBV6-1 and TRBJ1-6; D possibly corresponds to TRBD1 (6 bases). With 3 bases removed from V and 7 bases from J, the gap between germline ends came to 10 bases. Germline CDR1 and CDR2: MNHNS and SASEGT. CDR3 length: 14 residues. CDR3 residues: CASSEAGQNSPLHF. In DNA, the CDR3 is TGTGCCAGCAGTGAGGCAGGACAGAATTCACCCCTCCACTTT.